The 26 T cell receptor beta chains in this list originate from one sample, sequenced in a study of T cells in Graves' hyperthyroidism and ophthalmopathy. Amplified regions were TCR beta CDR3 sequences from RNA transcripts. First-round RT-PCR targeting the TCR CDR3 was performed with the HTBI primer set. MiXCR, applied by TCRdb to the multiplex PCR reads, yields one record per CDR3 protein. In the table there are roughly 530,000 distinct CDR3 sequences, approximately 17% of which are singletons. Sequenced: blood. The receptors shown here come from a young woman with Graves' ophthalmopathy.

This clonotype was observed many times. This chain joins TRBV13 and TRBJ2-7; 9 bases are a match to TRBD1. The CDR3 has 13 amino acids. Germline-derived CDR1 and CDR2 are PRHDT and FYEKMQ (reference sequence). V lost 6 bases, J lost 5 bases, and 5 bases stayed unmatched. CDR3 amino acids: CASSTGGADEQYF. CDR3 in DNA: TGTGCCAGCAGTACAGGGGGCGCGGACGAGCAGTACTTC.

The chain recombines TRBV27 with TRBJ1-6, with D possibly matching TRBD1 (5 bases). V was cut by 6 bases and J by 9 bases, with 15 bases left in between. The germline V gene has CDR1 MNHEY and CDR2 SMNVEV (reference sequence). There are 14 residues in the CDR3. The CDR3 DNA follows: TGTGCCAGCAGCTCTGGCAGGGATGGTTCACCCCTCCACTTT. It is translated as CASSSGRDGSPLHF.

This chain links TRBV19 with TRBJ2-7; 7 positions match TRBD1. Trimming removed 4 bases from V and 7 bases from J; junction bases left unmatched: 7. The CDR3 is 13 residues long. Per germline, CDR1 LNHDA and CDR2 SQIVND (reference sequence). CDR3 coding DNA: TGTGCCAGTAGTACCGGGACAGCCGGGGAGCAGTACTTC. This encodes CASSTGTAGEQYF.

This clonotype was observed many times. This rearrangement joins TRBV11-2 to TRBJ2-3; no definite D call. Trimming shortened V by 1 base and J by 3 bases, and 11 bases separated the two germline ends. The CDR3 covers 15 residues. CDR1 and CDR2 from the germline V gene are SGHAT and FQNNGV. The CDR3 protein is CASSLGLLPTDTQYF. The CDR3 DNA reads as TGTGCCAGCAGCTTAGGACTGCTACCGACAGATACGCAGTATTTT.

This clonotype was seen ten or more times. Here the CDR3 DNA reads TGTGCCAGCAGCCAACCGGATAGCTACGAGCAGTACTTC. The encoded protein is CASSQPDSYEQYF. The rearrangement links TRBV3-1 to TRBJ2-7; D remains unclear. Per the germline V gene, CDR1 is LGHDT and CDR2 is YNNKEL (reference sequence). The V gene lost 2 bases and the J gene lost 3 bases, with 8 bases spanning the gap. There are 13 residues in the CDR3.

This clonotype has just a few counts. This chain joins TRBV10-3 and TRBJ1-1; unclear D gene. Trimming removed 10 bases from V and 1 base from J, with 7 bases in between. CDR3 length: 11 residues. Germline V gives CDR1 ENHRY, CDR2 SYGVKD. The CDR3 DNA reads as TGTGCCACGATGACGAACACTGAAGCTTTCTTT. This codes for CATMTNTEAFF.

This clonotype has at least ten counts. CDR3 region: CASSLPAGGQETQYF. The CDR3 nucleotides read TGCGCCAGCAGCTTGCCAGCGGGGGGGCAAGAGACCCAGTACTTC. The rearrangement uses TRBV5-1 and TRBJ2-5; TRBD2 agrees at 10 bases. J gave up 2 bases and V 1 base, and 2 bases lay outside the gene matches. The CDR3 consists of 15 residues. Germline CDR1 SGHRS, CDR2 YFSETQ. Complete variable domain (other parts from reference TRBV5-1 and TRBJ2-5): KAGVTQTPRYLIKTRGQQVTLSCSPISGHRSVSWYQQTPGQGLQFLFEYFSETQRNKGNFPGRFSGRQFSNSRSEMNVSTLELGDSALYLCASSLPAGGQETQYFGPGTRLLVL.

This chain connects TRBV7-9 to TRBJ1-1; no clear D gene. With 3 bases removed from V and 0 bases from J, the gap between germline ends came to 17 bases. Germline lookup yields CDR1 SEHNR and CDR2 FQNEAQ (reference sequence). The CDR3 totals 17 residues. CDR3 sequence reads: CASSLRRTGELNTEAFF. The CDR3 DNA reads TGTGCCAGCAGCTTGCGGAGGACCGGGGAGCTGAACACTGAAGCTTTCTTT.

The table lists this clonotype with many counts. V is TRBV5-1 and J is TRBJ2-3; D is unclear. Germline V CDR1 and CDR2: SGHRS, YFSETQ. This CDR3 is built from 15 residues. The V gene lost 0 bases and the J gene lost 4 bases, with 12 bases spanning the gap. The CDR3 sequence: CASSLGTLKADTQYF. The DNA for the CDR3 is TGCGCCAGCAGCTTGGGGACGCTGAAGGCAGATACGCAGTATTTT.

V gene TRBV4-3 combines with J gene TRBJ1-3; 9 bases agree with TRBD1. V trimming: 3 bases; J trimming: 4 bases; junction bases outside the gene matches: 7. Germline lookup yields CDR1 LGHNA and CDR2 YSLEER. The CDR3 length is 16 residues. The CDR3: CASSQAPGTGGNTIYF. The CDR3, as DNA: TGCGCCAGCAGCCAGGCCCCCGGGACAGGGGGAAACACCATATATTTT.

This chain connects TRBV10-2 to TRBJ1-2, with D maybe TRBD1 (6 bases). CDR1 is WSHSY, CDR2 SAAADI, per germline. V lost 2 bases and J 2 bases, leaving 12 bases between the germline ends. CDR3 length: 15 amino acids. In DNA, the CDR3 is TGCGCCAGCAGTGAGCGGCGGGGGGCCAACTATGGCTACACCTTC. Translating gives CASSERRGANYGYTF.

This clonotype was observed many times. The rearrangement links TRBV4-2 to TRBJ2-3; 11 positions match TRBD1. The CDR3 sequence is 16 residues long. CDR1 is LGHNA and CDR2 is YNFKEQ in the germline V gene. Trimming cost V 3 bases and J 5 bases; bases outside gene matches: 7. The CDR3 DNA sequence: TGTGCCAGCAGCCAGGAGGCCGGGACAGGGGGAGATACGCAGTATTTT. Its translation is CASSQEAGTGGDTQYF.

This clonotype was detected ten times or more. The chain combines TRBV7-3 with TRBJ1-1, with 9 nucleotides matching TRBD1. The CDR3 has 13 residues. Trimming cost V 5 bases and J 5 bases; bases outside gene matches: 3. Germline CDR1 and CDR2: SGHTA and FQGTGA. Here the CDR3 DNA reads TGTGCCAGCAGCCGGGACAGGGTGACTGAAGCTTTCTTT. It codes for CASSRDRVTEAFF.

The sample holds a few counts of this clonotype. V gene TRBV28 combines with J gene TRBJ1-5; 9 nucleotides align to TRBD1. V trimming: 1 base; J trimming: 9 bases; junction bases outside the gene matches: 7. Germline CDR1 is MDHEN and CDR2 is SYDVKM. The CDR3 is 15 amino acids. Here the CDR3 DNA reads TGTGCCAGCAGTTTATACAGGGGGCCCTCGCGGCCCCAGCATTTT. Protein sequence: CASSLYRGPSRPQHF.

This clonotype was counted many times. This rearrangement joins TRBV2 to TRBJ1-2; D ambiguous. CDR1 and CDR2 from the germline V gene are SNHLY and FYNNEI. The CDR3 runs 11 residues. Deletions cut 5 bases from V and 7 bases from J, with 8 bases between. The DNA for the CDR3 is TGTGCCAGCAGTCTAAAGCCTGGCTACACCTTC. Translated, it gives CASSLKPGYTF.

This CDR3 reads CSPYGYTF. The CDR3 coding sequence is TGCAGTCCGTATGGCTACACCTTC. The chain links TRBV20-1 to TRBJ1-2; D is ambiguous. Trimming shortened V by 8 bases and J by 5 bases, and 3 bases separated the two germline ends. The CDR3 sequence is 8 residues long. Germline V lookup: CDR1 DFQATT, CDR2 SNEGSKA (reference sequence).

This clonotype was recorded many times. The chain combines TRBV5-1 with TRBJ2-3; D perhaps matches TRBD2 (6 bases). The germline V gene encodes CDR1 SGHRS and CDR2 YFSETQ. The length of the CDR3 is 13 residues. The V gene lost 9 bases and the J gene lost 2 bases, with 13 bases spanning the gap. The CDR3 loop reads CATGTSSTDTQYF. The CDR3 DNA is TGCGCCACCGGGACTTCCTCCACAGATACGCAGTATTTT.

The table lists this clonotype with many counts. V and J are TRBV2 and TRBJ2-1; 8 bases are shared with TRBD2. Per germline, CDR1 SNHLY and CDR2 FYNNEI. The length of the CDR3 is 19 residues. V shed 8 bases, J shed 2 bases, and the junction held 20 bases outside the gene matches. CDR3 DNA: TGTGCCAGCGCAAGCAATCCGGGACTAGATAATACCCCCTACAATGAGCAGTTCTTC. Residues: CASASNPGLDNTPYNEQFF.

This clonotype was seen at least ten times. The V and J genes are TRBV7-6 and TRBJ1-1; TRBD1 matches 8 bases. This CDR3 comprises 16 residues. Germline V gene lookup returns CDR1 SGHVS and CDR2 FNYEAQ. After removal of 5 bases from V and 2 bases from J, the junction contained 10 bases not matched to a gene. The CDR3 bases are TGTGCCAGCAGCCTAAGCTCAGGGGGCAAAAACACTGAAGCTTTCTTT. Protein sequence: CASSLSSGGKNTEAFF.

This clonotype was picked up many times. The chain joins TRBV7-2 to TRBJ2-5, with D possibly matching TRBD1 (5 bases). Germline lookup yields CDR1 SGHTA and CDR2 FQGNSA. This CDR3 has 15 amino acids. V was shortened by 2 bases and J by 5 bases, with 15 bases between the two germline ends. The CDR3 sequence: CASSLTGRVAETQYF. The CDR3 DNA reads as TGTGCCAGCAGCTTAACGGGCAGGGTGGCGGAGACCCAGTACTTC.

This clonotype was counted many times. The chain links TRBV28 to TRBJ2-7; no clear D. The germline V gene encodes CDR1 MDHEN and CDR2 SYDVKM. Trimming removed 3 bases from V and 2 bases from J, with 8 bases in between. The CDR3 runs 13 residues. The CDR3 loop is CASSFYGPYEQYF. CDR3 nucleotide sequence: TGTGCCAGCAGTTTCTACGGCCCCTACGAGCAGTACTTC. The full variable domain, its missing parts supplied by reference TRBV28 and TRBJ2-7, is DVKVTQSSRYLVKRTGEKVFLECVQDMDHENMFWYRQDPGLGLRLIYFSYDVKMKEKGDIPEGYSVSREKKERFSLILESASTNQTSMYLCASSFYGPYEQYFGPGTRLTVT.

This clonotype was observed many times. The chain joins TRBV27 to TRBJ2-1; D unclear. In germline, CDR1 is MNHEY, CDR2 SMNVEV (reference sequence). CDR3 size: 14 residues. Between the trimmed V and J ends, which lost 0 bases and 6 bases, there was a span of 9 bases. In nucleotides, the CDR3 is TGTGCCAGCAGTTTATCGCTACTGGTCAATGAGCAGTTCTTC. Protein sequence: CASSLSLLVNEQFF.

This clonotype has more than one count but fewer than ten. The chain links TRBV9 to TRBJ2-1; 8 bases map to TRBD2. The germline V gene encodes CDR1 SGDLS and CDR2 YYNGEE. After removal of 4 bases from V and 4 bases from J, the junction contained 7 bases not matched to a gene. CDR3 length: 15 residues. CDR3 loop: CASSPIAGQYNEQFF. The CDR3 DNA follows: TGTGCCAGCAGCCCGATAGCGGGGCAATACAATGAGCAGTTCTTC.

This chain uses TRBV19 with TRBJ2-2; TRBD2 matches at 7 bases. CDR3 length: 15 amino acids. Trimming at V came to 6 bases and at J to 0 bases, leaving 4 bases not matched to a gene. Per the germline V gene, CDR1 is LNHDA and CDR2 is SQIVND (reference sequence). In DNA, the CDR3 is TGTGCCAGTAGATCCGGGACTACGAACACCGGGGAGCTGTTTTTT. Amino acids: CASRSGTTNTGELFF.

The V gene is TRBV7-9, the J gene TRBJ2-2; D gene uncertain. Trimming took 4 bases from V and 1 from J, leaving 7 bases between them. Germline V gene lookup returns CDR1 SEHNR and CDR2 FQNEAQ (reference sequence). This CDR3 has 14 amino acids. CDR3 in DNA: TGTGCCAGCAGCTCTTTTAAGAACACCGGGGAGCTGTTTTTT. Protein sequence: CASSSFKNTGELFF.

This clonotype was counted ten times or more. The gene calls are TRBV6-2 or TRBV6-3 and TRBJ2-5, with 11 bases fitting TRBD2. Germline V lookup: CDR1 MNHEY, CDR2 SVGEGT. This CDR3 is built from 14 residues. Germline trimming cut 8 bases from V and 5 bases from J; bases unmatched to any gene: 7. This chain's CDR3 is CASLLAGAAETQYF. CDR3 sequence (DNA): TGTGCCAGCCTACTAGCGGGAGCGGCGGAGACCCAGTACTTC.